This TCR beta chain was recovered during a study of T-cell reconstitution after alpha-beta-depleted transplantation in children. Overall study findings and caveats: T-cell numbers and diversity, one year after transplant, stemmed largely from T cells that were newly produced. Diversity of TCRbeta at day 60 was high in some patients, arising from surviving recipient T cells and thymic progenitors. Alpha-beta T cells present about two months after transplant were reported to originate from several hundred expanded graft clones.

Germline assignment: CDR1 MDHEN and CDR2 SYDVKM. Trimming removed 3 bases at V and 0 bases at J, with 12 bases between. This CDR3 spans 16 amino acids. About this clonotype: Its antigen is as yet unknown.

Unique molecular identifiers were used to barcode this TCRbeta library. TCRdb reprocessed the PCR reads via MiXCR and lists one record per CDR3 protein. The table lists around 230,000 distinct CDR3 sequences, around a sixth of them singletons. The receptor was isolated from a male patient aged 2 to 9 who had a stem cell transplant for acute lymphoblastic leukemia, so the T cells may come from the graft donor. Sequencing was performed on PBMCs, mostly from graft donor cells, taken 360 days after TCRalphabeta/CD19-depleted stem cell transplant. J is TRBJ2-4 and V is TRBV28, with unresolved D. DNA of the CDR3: TGTGCCAGCAGTTTTCTCCCACAGCTAGCCAAAAACATTCAGTACTTC. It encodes CASSFLPQLAKNIQYF.